Listed below are T cell receptor beta chains from one sample, sequenced in a study of neurological immune-mediated disorders. TCRdb re-derived calls from the 5' RACE reads in MiXCR, one entry per CDR3 protein. The table has some 80,000 distinct CDR3 sequences, around 4.7% seen once. The sequencing sample was made of PBMCs. These receptors all come from a woman aged 55-70 years with multiple sclerosis. CDR3s include the opening cysteine and the closing phenylalanine or tryptophan.

V: TRBV20-1; CDR3: CSGEGPQSWETQYF
V: TRBV10-3; CDR3: CAISESVLGPVF
V: TRBV20-1; CDR3: CSARETGGLSQQYF
V: TRBV30; CDR3: CAWTGGLTDTQYF
V: TRBV7-2; CDR3: CASSLRGGVETQYF
V: TRBV24-1; CDR3: CATSDPRTNNYGYTF
V: TRBV5-1; CDR3: CASSLPPPRDPQETQYF
V: TRBV12-3/TRBV12-4; CDR3: CASSLDTGGQGQPQHF
V: TRBV28; CDR3: CASSKSRQGKETQYF
V: TRBV7-6; CDR3: CASSLEVGTDTNTGELFF
V: TRBV7-9; CDR3: CASSLGTGGEETQYF
V: TRBV10-2; CDR3: CASQGLAVQETQYF
V: TRBV20-1; CDR3: CSARMSSSYEQYF
V: TRBV5-5; CDR3: CASSLVVGPTNEQFF